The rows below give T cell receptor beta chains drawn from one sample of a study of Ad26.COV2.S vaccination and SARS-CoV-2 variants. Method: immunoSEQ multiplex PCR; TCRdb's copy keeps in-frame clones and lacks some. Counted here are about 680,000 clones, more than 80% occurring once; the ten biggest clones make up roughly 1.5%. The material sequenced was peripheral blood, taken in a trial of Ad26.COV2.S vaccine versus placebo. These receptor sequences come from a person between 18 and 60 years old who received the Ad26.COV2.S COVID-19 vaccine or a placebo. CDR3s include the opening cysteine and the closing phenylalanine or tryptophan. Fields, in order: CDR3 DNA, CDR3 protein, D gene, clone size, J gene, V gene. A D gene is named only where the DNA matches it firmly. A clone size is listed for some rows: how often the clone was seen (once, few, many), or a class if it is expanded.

TGTGCCAGCAGCGCCACAAAAACTAAAAGCAATCAGCCCCAGCATTTT CASSATKTKSNQPQHF NA few TRBJ1-5 TRBV7-3
TGTGCCACCAGGGGCGGGGCTAATGAGCAGTTCTTC CATRGGANEQFF NA NA TRBJ2-1 TRBV24-1
TGCGCCAGCAGCTTTCAACCGACAGGCACCTCCTACGAGCAGTACTTC CASSFQPTGTSYEQYF NA NA TRBJ2-7 TRBV5-1
TGCGCCAGCAGCTTAGGCTCCGGGACTAGCGGGAGGAAATTCTACGAGCAGTACTTC CASSLGSGTSGRKFYEQYF TRBD2 NA TRBJ2-7 TRBV5-1
TGTGCCAGCAGCAAAGACCTTTTTTCTGCGGTAGCCAAAAACATTCAGTACTTC CASSKDLFSAVAKNIQYF NA NA TRBJ2-4 TRBV21-1
TGTGCCAGCAGTCCAATGCCCGGACTAGCGGAATACAATGAGCAGTTCTTC CASSPMPGLAEYNEQFF TRBD2 NA TRBJ2-1 TRBV28
TGTGCCAGCAGCCAAGAGGGTGTCCACACCTTC CASSQEGVHTF NA NA TRBJ1-2 TRBV3-1/TRBV3-2
TGTGCCAGCTCACCCAGGCTCTGGGGGACCGGGACTAGCGGTTACAATGAGCAGTTCTTC CASSPRLWGTGTSGYNEQFF TRBD2 NA TRBJ2-1 TRBV18
TGTGCCAGCTCACCACCCGGTATGAACACTGAAGCTTTCTTT CASSPPGMNTEAFF NA NA TRBJ1-1 TRBV18
TGTGCCAGCAGCCAAGTGTTAGCGGGAGATATCGAGCAGTACTTC CASSQVLAGDIEQYF TRBD2 NA TRBJ2-7 TRBV3-1/TRBV3-2
TGTGCCAGCAGTCCCCGACAGGGGGCAAATGAAAAACTGTTTTTT CASSPRQGANEKLFF TRBD1 NA TRBJ1-4 TRBV27
TGTGCCAGCAGACAAGTAGGACCGGGCGTCGGGTACACCGGGGAGCTGTTTTTT CASRQVGPGVGYTGELFF NA NA TRBJ2-2 TRBV27
TGCGCCAGCAGATTGGGGAGCACCGGGGAGCTGTTTTTT CASRLGSTGELFF NA NA TRBJ2-2 TRBV5-1
TGTGCCAGCAGTTTATCGAAACAGGGTCGCAATGAGCAGTTCTTC CASSLSKQGRNEQFF NA NA TRBJ2-1 TRBV27
TGTGCCAGCAGCCCAGCGGGCCCGGCCGTCGACGAGCAGTTCTTC CASSPAGPAVDEQFF NA NA TRBJ2-1 TRBV2
TGTGCCAGTAGTATTGGAGTAAACACCATATATTTT CASSIGVNTIYF NA NA TRBJ1-3 TRBV19
TGCAGCGCCCAGAAGTCGGGAGTGACGACCAATGAGCAGTTCTTC CSAQKSGVTTNEQFF NA NA TRBJ2-1 TRBV29-1
TGTGCCAGCAGCTTATCCACCCGGACGCAGTATTTT CASSLSTRTQYF NA once TRBJ2-3 TRBV7-2
TGTGCCAGCAGTCTCGGGGGGTCCTACAATGAGCAGTTCTTC CASSLGGSYNEQFF TRBD2 NA TRBJ2-1 TRBV27
TGTGCCAGCAGTGAAAGGTACAGGGGGCAATCACCCCTCCACTTT CASSERYRGQSPLHF TRBD1 once TRBJ1-6 TRBV6-1
TGTGCCTGGAGTGTTCTACTTGGCTACACCTTC CAWSVLLGYTF NA NA TRBJ1-2 TRBV30
TGCGCCAGCAGCCAAGAGTGGGCCACAGATACGCAGTATTTT CASSQEWATDTQYF NA NA TRBJ2-3 TRBV4-3
TGCGCCAGCAGCTGGACCGGGGGGGACTACAATGAGCAGTTCTTC CASSWTGGDYNEQFF TRBD2 NA TRBJ2-1 TRBV5-1
TGTGCCAGTAGTATAGTCCCAGAAGCAACTAATGAAAAACTGTTTTTT CASSIVPEATNEKLFF NA NA TRBJ1-4 TRBV19
TGTGCCAGCAGCACCTTCCTGGATGAGCAGTTCTTC CASSTFLDEQFF NA NA TRBJ2-1 TRBV11-2
TGTGCCAGCAGCCCGGGACCTTACGTAAGCACAGATACGCAGTATTTT CASSPGPYVSTDTQYF NA NA TRBJ2-3 TRBV7-3
TGTGCCAGCAGTGTGAGGGGGACTGAAGCTTTCTTT CASSVRGTEAFF NA NA TRBJ1-1 TRBV2
TGTGCCAGCAGCCCTGGACTTTACAATGAGCAGTTCTTC CASSPGLYNEQFF NA NA TRBJ2-1 TRBV12-3/TRBV12-4
TGTGCCACCAGTGACCCACCCCCGGACGACTCCTACGAGCAGTACTTC CATSDPPPDDSYEQYF NA NA TRBJ2-7 TRBV24-1
TGTGCCAGCAGTTTGAAGGAGACCCAGTACTTC CASSLKETQYF NA NA TRBJ2-5 TRBV28
TGTGCCAGCAGCTTAGGGCTAGCGGAGGACAATGAGCAGTTCTTC CASSLGLAEDNEQFF TRBD2 NA TRBJ2-1 TRBV11-2
TGTGCCTGGAGTGTACGATGGAGCGGGAGTGTAAATTTGGCCGGGGAGCTGTTTTTT CAWSVRWSGSVNLAGELFF TRBD2 NA TRBJ2-2 TRBV30
TGTGCCAGTAGAGCGAGGACGTACGATTCACCCCTCCACTTT CASRARTYDSPLHF NA once TRBJ1-6 TRBV19
TGTGCCAGTAGTTCCCTCCTAAACACTGAAGCTTTCTTT CASSSLLNTEAFF NA NA TRBJ1-1 TRBV19
TGTGCCAGCACTCCCGCCGGGACAAAGAACTATGGCTACACCTTC CASTPAGTKNYGYTF NA few TRBJ1-2 TRBV27
TGTGCCAGCAAACTGGACGGAAATCAGCCCCAGCATTTT CASKLDGNQPQHF NA NA TRBJ1-5 TRBV12-3/TRBV12-4
TGTGCCAGCAGCTTAATGGCGGGGAGGGGCACAGATACGCAGTATTTT CASSLMAGRGTDTQYF TRBD2 NA TRBJ2-3 TRBV7-2
TGTGCCAGCAGTTACTCGAGGGACCAATACGAGCAGTACTTC CASSYSRDQYEQYF NA few TRBJ2-7 TRBV6-5
TGCGCCAGCAGCTTTCGACAGGTATCCCACGAGCAGTACTTC CASSFRQVSHEQYF NA NA TRBJ2-7 TRBV5-1
TGTGCCAGCAGCCAGGGACTTCTGGAGCTGTTTTTT CASSQGLLELFF NA NA TRBJ2-2 TRBV5-6
TGTGCCATCAGTCGCTTTAGCGGGAGGGAAGGAAATGAGCAGTTCTTC CAISRFSGREGNEQFF TRBD2 NA TRBJ2-1 TRBV10-3
TGTGCCAGCAGCTTAGTCAGTTATAGCAATCAGCCCCAGCATTTT CASSLVSYSNQPQHF NA NA TRBJ1-5 TRBV7-2
TGCAGCGTTGCCGGACTAGCGGGCTACTACAATGAGCAGTTCTTC CSVAGLAGYYNEQFF TRBD2 NA TRBJ2-1 TRBV29-1
TGTGCCAGCAGTTTAGGGGGCCACACTGAAGCTTTCTTT CASSLGGHTEAFF NA NA TRBJ1-1 TRBV27
TGTGCCAGTAGCCCGGGCCTTGCAACTAATGAAAAACTGTTTTTT CASSPGLATNEKLFF NA NA TRBJ1-4 TRBV19
TGTGCCAGCAGCAAGCTAGATACCTACGAGCAGTACTTC CASSKLDTYEQYF NA NA TRBJ2-7 TRBV7-2